This entry lists 18 T cell receptor beta chains sequenced from one sample in a study of blood T cell repertoires in COVID-19. The protocol was immunoSEQ multiplex PCR, while the TCRdb copy is restricted to in-frame clones and leaves out a portion. Counted here are about 220,000 clones, around 83% occurring once; the ten biggest clones make up 1.3%. The sequenced sample was PBMCs or T cells enriched from blood (not recorded which). Source of these receptors: a woman between 35 and 50 years old with acute COVID-19.

The chain is built from TRBV5-1 and TRBJ1-2, with D uncertain. V gave up 3 bases and J gave up 8 bases, with 14 bases separating them. Germline-derived CDR1 and CDR2 are SGHRS and YFSETQ. This CDR3 comprises 13 residues. CDR3 residues: CASSSRRGRGYTF. Written as DNA, the CDR3 is TGCGCCAGCAGCTCTCGACGAGGGCGGGGCTACACCTTC.

The rearrangement joins TRBV21-1 to TRBJ2-7; the table names TRBD1, a call not compared with the DNA. TRBV21-1 is tagged as a pseudogene. The CDR3 contains 15 residues. CDR3 bases: TGTGCCAGCAGCACCACCCCGGACAGCGCCTACGAGCAGTACTTC. Its translation: CASSTTPDSAYEQYF.

The V and J genes are TRBV5-1 and TRBJ1-4; 8 nucleotides line up with TRBD1. Germline lookup yields CDR1 SGHRS and CDR2 YFSETQ. This CDR3 has 15 residues. Losses at the gene ends were 5 bases for V and 8 bases for J; bases not matched to a gene: 11. CDR3 sequence reads: CASRKRTGSGEKLFF. In DNA form, the CDR3 reads TGCGCCAGCAGAAAAAGGACAGGGAGCGGCGAAAAACTGTTTTTT.

The chain couples TRBV5-4 to TRBJ2-3; D remains unclear. The V end lost 0 bases, the J end lost 4 bases, and 12 bases lay between the germline ends. The CDR3 has 15 residues. Looked up from germline, CDR1 is SGHNT and CDR2 is YYREEE (reference sequence). The CDR3 bases are TGTGCCAGCAGCTTGGAAAGAGGTCGCTCAGATACGCAGTATTTT. Translating it yields CASSLERGRSDTQYF.

The rearrangement uses TRBV7-3 and TRBJ2-1; D unresolved. V was cut by 1 base and J by 5 bases, with 9 bases left in between. Germline CDR1 SGHTA, CDR2 FQGTGA. This CDR3 comprises 14 residues. The CDR3 here is CASSLRTIDNEQFF. DNA for the CDR3: TGTGCCAGCAGCTTAAGAACAATCGACAATGAGCAGTTCTTC.

This chain connects TRBV28 to TRBJ2-7, with D possibly matching TRBD2 (6 bases). Germline CDR1 MDHEN, CDR2 SYDVKM. The V gene lost 4 bases and the J gene lost 5 bases, with 24 bases spanning the gap. The CDR3 has 17 amino acids. For the CDR3, the DNA is TGTGCCAGCAGTTCGAACCTAGGAGGGTCCCCCTCTCACGAGCAGTACTTC. It encodes CASSSNLGGSPSHEQYF. Full variable domain (missing parts from reference TRBV28 and TRBJ2-7): DVKVTQSSRYLVKRTGEKVFLECVQDMDHENMFWYRQDPGLGLRLIYFSYDVKMKEKGDIPEGYSVSREKKERFSLILESASTNQTSMYLCASSSNLGGSPSHEQYFGPGTRLTVT.

This chain links TRBV5-4 with TRBJ2-7, with 9 bases identical to TRBD1. This CDR3 is built from 16 residues. Per the germline V gene, CDR1 is SGHNT and CDR2 is YYREEE (reference sequence). V trimming: 5 bases; J trimming: 6 bases; junction bases outside the gene matches: 15. CDR3 in DNA: TGTGCCAGCAGATTTGGCCCCGGGACAGGGTATCGCGAGCAGTACTTC. It encodes CASRFGPGTGYREQYF.

The chain joins TRBV5-1 to TRBJ1-1; 8 bases are shared with TRBD1. The CDR3 covers 15 residues. Unmatched junction bases numbered 9, after V lost 3 bases and J lost 5 bases. Germline values: CDR1 SGHRS, CDR2 YFSETQ. The CDR3 nucleotides read TGCGCCAGCAGCTATCAGACAGGGGTGGGGACTGAAGCTTTCTTT. Translating gives CASSYQTGVGTEAFF.

The J gene is TRBJ1-2, the V gene TRBV27, with D perhaps TRBD1 (6 bases). Germline V gives CDR1 MNHEY, CDR2 SMNVEV (reference sequence). Trimming stripped 2 bases from V and 6 bases from J, with 10 bases between. CDR3 length: 13 residues. CDR3 region: CASSLAGADGYTF. CDR3 DNA sequence: TGTGCCAGCAGTTTAGCGGGGGCGGATGGCTACACCTTC.

The rearrangement links TRBV6-2 or TRBV6-3 to TRBJ2-5; TRBD2 aligns across 7 bases. CDR3 length: 14 residues. The V gene's germline CDR1 is MNHEY and CDR2 SVGEGT. With 4 bases clipped from V and 1 base from J, the junction kept 3 bases outside the gene matches. The CDR3 region is CASSSGLLQETQYF. In DNA form, the CDR3 reads TGTGCCAGCAGTTCGGGACTACTCCAAGAGACCCAGTACTTC.

This chain joins TRBV29-1 and TRBJ1-2, with TRBD1 matching over 7 bases. The germline V gene has CDR1 SQVTM and CDR2 ANQGSEA. This CDR3 is built from 13 residues. Germline trimming cut 6 bases from V and 4 bases from J; bases unmatched to any gene: 8. CDR3 sequence reads: CSVVTGSIYGYTF. In nucleotides, the CDR3 is TGCAGCGTCGTGACAGGGAGTATCTATGGCTACACCTTC.

The chain joins TRBV9 to TRBJ1-6, with D perhaps matching TRBD1 (5 bases). Trimming shortened V by 1 base and J by 4 bases, and 18 bases separated the two germline ends. The CDR3 has 18 residues. Germline assignment: CDR1 SGDLS and CDR2 YYNGEE. For the CDR3, the DNA is TGTGCCAGCAGCGTATCCACAGGAGCGAAAGGATATAATTCACCCCTCCACTTT. Translating gives CASSVSTGAKGYNSPLHF.

CDR3 sequence (DNA): TGCGCCAGCAGCCACCCGGGACAGGGGGGTGAAAAACTGTTTTTT. This encodes CASSHPGQGGEKLFF. The chain is built from TRBV4-1 and TRBJ1-4; TRBD1 aligns across 11 bases. V was pared by 3 bases and J by 7 bases, with 4 bases of the junction left unmatched. This CDR3 is built from 15 residues. Germline lookup yields CDR1 MGHRA and CDR2 YSYEKL.

This clone was counted a few times. The gene calls are TRBV10-2 and TRBJ1-5; 9 bases are shared with TRBD1. The CDR3 spans 16 residues. After removal of 4 bases from V and 6 bases from J, the junction contained 10 bases not matched to a gene. Germline V lookup: CDR1 WSHSY, CDR2 SAAADI. CDR3 residues: CASSGRTGASGQPQHF. Here the CDR3 DNA reads TGCGCCAGCAGTGGCCGGACAGGGGCTTCGGGTCAGCCCCAGCATTTT.

The V call is TRBV5-5, the J call TRBJ1-2, with 8 bases lining up with TRBD1. V was pared by 3 bases and J by 6 bases, with 7 bases of the junction left unmatched. Germline CDR1 is SGHKS and CDR2 is YYEKEE (reference sequence). The CDR3 is 14 residues long. This chain's CDR3 is CASSWLDRVNGYTF. DNA of the CDR3: TGTGCCAGCAGCTGGCTGGACAGGGTGAATGGCTACACCTTC.

The rearrangement joins TRBV27 to TRBJ1-5; TRBD1 matches at 7 bases. From germline, CDR1 is MNHEY and CDR2 SMNVEV (reference sequence). Losses at the gene ends were 3 bases for V and 3 bases for J; bases not matched to a gene: 5. The CDR3 loop spans 15 amino acids. CDR3 coding DNA: TGTGCCAGCAGTTTCAGAGGGGGCCACAATCAGCCCCAGCATTTT. It translates to CASSFRGGHNQPQHF.

CDR3 in DNA: TGTGCCTGGAGTATAAGACAGGGCTACAATCAGCCCCAGCATTTT. It is translated as CAWSIRQGYNQPQHF. V usage is TRBV30 and J usage is TRBJ1-5; 7 bases are shared with TRBD1. V was clipped by 2 bases and J by 3 bases; unmatched bases: 7. The CDR3 spans 15 residues. The V gene's germline CDR1 is GTSNPN and CDR2 SVGIG (reference sequence).

This clone came up a few times. The rearrangement joins TRBV3-1 (or the pseudogene TRBV3-2) to TRBJ2-1; 7 bases fit TRBD2. V shed 3 bases and J 7 bases; nucleotides not matched to a gene: 9. CDR1 LGHDT and CDR2 YNNKEL come from the germline V gene (reference sequence). CDR3 size: 15 residues. For the CDR3, the DNA is TGTGCCAGCAGCCAGACTAGCTTCCCAGAGAATGAGCAGTTCTTC. This codes for CASSQTSFPENEQFF.